This T cell receptor (beta chain) was recovered during a study of blood T cells in healthy people across ages. The study, taken as a whole, reports: The unsorted PBMCs prevented any conclusive comparison of naive versus antigen-experienced cells.

Germline V gene data show CDR1 as SGHNT and CDR2 as YYREEE (reference sequence). This CDR3 contains 13 residues. V lost 0 bases, J lost 13 bases, and 14 bases lay in between. The use of a sample-barcoded 5' primer and a J-beta primer mix characterized a second PCR of roughly 6 to 11 cycles. Via MiXCR, TCRdb re-called the 5' RACE reads, giving one row per CDR3 protein. The table lists 600,000 to 1,000,000 distinct CDR3 sequences, 58% of them singletons. Isolated per sample were at least 6 million PBMCs. About this clonotype itself: Its specificity is not known.

The chain links TRBV5-4 to TRBJ2-1; the D call may be TRBD1 or TRBD2 (5 bases each). Sequences were obtained from blood. The sequence came from a man aged 25 to 40 in good health. CDR3 in amino acids: CASSLDRDPPQFF. The CDR3 nucleotides are TGTGCCAGCAGCTTGGACCGGGACCCTCCTCAGTTCTTC.